Sequencing of this T cell receptor (beta chain) was carried out in a study of blood T cell repertoires in COVID-19. Study-wide context: T cells, B-cell-depleted T cells, or PBMCs supplied cDNA or gDNA.

As processed by the authors: Reference gene primers were amplified, and this amplification served to estimate nucleated cell counts. Repertoires were generated with immunoSEQ multiplex PCR, while TCRdb's copy carries only in-frame clones and drops some. V, J and clone size derive from that table, while D and trimming were established from the DNA sequence. The table lists approximately 88,000 clones, over 80% of them singletons, with around 3.9% in the top ten. This clone was detected only a few times. Germline assignment: CDR1 SNHLY and CDR2 FYNNEI. Losses at the gene ends were 6 bases for V and 7 bases for J; bases not matched to a gene: 12. The CDR3 is made up of 14 amino acids.

This clonotype originated in a woman in her 50s in a cohort sampled during active COVID-19. The chain has TRBV2 and TRBJ2-7; 7 bases align to TRBD2. The sequencing sample was made of peripheral blood. The CDR3 reads CASRGSLAALEQYF. The CDR3 coding sequence is TGTGCCAGCAGGGGTAGTCTAGCGGCCTTGGAGCAGTACTTC.